This TCR beta chain stems from a study of OX40 agonist ivuxolimab in advanced cancers. Study context: Partial responses occurred in three patients (one hepatocellular carcinoma, two cutaneous melanoma).

Repertoires were generated with immunoSEQ multiplex PCR, while TCRdb's copy carries only in-frame clones and drops some. Of about 55,000 clones in the sample, roughly 80% are singletons; the top ten hold 3.5% to 4%. This clone has only a few counts. Deletions cut 0 bases from V and 3 bases from J, with 3 bases between. CDR1 SGDLS and CDR2 YYNGEE come from the germline V gene. The CDR3 consists of 12 residues. J is TRBJ2-5 and V is TRBV9; D uncertain. This TCR was sampled from an adult with an advanced solid tumor such as melanoma, head and neck, liver or kidney cancer. The input for sequencing was CD4+ or CD8+ T cells sorted from blood, taken in a trial of the OX40 agonist ivuxolimab. CDR3 loop: CASSVEKETQYF. CDR3 DNA: TGTGCCAGCAGCGTAGAGAAAGAGACCCAGTACTTC.